A single sample is the source of the 3 T cell receptor beta chains below, sequenced in a study of identical twins. Each CDR3 protein is one row after TCRdb ran MiXCR on the 5' RACE reads. This table has around 1.7 million distinct CDR3 sequences, more than 30% appearing once. Input material: cord blood. Every receptor here comes from a newborn girl in good health.

The gene calls are TRBV7-9 and TRBJ2-1, with D maybe TRBD2 (5 bases). The ends were cut back, 5 bases at V and 0 bases at J, with 14 bases in the middle. Germline V lookup: CDR1 SEHNR, CDR2 FQNEAQ (reference sequence). The length of the CDR3 is 16 residues. CDR3 protein: CASSPPLAASYNEQFF. CDR3 DNA sequence: TGTGCCAGCAGCCCACCCCTAGCAGCCTCCTACAATGAGCAGTTCTTC.

This clonotype was seen many times. This chain links TRBV7-8 with TRBJ2-7; D is undetermined. The CDR3 covers 14 residues. The V gene lost 3 bases and the J gene lost 0 bases, with 9 bases spanning the gap. Germline V gene data show CDR1 as SGHVS and CDR2 as FQNEAQ. Written as DNA, the CDR3 is TGTGCCAGCAGCTTTACTCAGAGCTCCTACGAGCAGTACTTC. Amino acids: CASSFTQSSYEQYF.

J is TRBJ2-5 and V is TRBV20-1, with 9 bases fitting TRBD2. V was clipped by 8 bases and J by 7 bases; unmatched bases: 14. Germline CDR1 DFQATT, CDR2 SNEGSKA (reference sequence). The CDR3 runs 14 residues. In DNA, the CDR3 is TGCAGTTTATCCCTAGCGGGGACGGTCGGGACCCAGTACTTC. Translation: CSLSLAGTVGTQYF.